This T cell receptor beta chain was captured by sequencing in a study of shared clonotypes between healthy human individuals. Only Caucasian adults living in Nashville, Tennessee made up the donor group. The CDR3 extends over 14 amino acids. Looked up from germline, CDR1 is SGHRS and CDR2 is YFSETQ. Losses at the gene ends were 4 bases for V and 5 bases for J; bases not matched to a gene: 8. Some clones are missing from TCRdb's copy, which holds only in-frame ones; the method was immunoSEQ multiplex PCR. The sample has about a million clones; roughly 80% are singletons. The receptor was isolated from a man between 18 and 29 years old in good health. Some clones in this sample may be carry-over from other donors' samples. The chain joins TRBV5-1 to TRBJ2-7; 8 nucleotides align to TRBD1. The sequencing input was memory CD4+ T cells from PBMCs. Subset indicated: CD45RA-negative fraction. This CDR3 is CASSPTGDPHEQYF. The CDR3 DNA reads TGCGCCAGCAGCCCGACAGGGGACCCCCACGAGCAGTACTTC.